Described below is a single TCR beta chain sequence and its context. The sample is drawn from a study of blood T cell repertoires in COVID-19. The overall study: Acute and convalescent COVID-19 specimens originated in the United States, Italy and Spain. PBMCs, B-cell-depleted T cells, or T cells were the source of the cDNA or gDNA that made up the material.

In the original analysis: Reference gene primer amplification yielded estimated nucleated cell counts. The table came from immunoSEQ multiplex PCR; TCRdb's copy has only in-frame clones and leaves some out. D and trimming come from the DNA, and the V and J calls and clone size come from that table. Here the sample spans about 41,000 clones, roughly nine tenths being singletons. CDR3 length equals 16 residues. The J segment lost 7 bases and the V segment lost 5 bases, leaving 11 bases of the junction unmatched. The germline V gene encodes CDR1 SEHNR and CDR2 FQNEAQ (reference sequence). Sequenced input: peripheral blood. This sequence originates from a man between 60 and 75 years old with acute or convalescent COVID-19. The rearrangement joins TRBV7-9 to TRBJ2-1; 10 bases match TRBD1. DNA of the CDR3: TGTGCCAGCAGCCGCGAACCCGGGACAGGGGCTAATGAGCAGTTCTTC. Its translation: CASSREPGTGANEQFF.